Listed below are T cell receptor beta chains from one sample, sequenced in a study of cytomegalovirus exposure and HLA in healthy donors. Clones were sequenced by immunoSEQ multiplex PCR, and TCRdb holds only the in-frame ones, with some missing. This specimen shows fewer than 85,000 clones; the ten leading clones hold about 5%. Specimen: PBMCs. These TCRs come from a woman aged 40 to 49 in good health and CMV-seropositive. CDR3s include the opening cysteine and the closing phenylalanine or tryptophan. The D gene is left open where the match is weak.

J | V | D | length | DNA | CDR3
TRBJ2-7 | TRBV4-1 | TRBD2 | 16 | TGCGCCAGCAGCCAAGTTACTAGCGGGACTCCCTACGAGCAGTACTTC | CASSQVTSGTPYEQYF
TRBJ2-4 | TRBV28 | - | 14 | TGTGCCAGCAGTCCTGCGCTAGCCAAAAACATTCAGTACTTC | CASSPALAKNIQYF
TRBJ2-7 | TRBV7-8 | - | 13 | TGTGCCAGCAGCACGGGACACCCCTACGAGCAGTACTTC | CASSTGHPYEQYF
TRBJ2-1 | TRBV6-6 | - | 14 | TGTGCCAGCAGTTACTCAGCAGGGTACAATGAGCAGTTCTTC | CASSYSAGYNEQFF
TRBJ2-1 | TRBV5-1 | TRBD2 | 14 | TGCGCCAGCAGCTTTGGGAGCGGGGGGGATGAGCAGTTCTTC | CASSFGSGGDEQFF
TRBJ1-6 | TRBV2 | - | 11 | TGTGCCAGCACCCAGAGCGGACTTCTCCACTTT | CASTQSGLLHF
TRBJ2-7 | TRBV6-5 | TRBD1 | 13 | TGTGCCAGCACCCGGGACAGGGGGCGCGAGCAGTACTTC | CASTRDRGREQYF
TRBJ1-1 | TRBV28 | - | 11 | TGTGCCAGCACCCGCGGGAGTGAAGCTTTCTTT | CASTRGSEAFF
TRBJ2-4 | TRBV19 | - | 13 | TGTGCCAGTAGCGTAGGGGTCAAAAACATTCAGTACTTC | CASSVGVKNIQYF
TRBJ2-3 | TRBV4-1 | TRBD1 | 17 | TGCGCCAGCAGCCAAGGGACCCTAAGCTCAGGGGGAGATACGCAGTATTTT | CASSQGTLSSGGDTQYF
TRBJ1-5 | TRBV2 | - | 12 | TGTGCCAGCAGTAGCAGGAATCAGCCCCAGCATTTT | CASSSRNQPQHF
TRBJ1-1 | TRBV7-3 | - | 14 | TGTGCCAGCAGCTTTATACCGGGGAACACTGAAGCTTTCTTT | CASSFIPGNTEAFF
TRBJ2-1 | TRBV11-2 | - | 13 | TGTGCCAGCAGCTTAGGACAGTACAATGAGCAGTTCTTC | CASSLGQYNEQFF
TRBJ2-5 | TRBV29-1 | TRBD1 | 13 | TGCAGCGTTGAAAGGACAGGGAAGGAGACCCAGTACTTC | CSVERTGKETQYF
TRBJ1-5 | TRBV4-3 | - | 15 | TGCGCCAGCAGCCAAGATGGGAGATCGGGTCAGCCCCAGCATTTT | CASSQDGRSGQPQHF
TRBJ2-2 | TRBV2 | - | 15 | TGTGCCAGCAGTGAGAAGCGGTCGAACACCGGGGAGCTGTTTTTT | CASSEKRSNTGELFF
TRBJ1-1 | TRBV4-1 | - | 14 | TGCGCCAGCAGCCCATACGGGGGGGGGACTGAAGCTTTCTTT | CASSPYGGGTEAFF
TRBJ2-7 | TRBV10-3 | - | 11 | TGTGCCATCAGCAGGGACTACGAGCAGTACTTC | CAISRDYEQYF
TRBJ1-4 | TRBV6-5 | - | 16 | TGTGCCAGCAGTTACTCGAACGCAGTATATAATGAAAAACTGTTTTTT | CASSYSNAVYNEKLFF
TRBJ2-7 | TRBV7-6 | - | 14 | TGTGCCAGCAGCTTAGTCAGGGAAATGGGCGAGCAGTACTTC | CASSLVREMGEQYF
TRBJ2-5 | TRBV12-5 | TRBD2 | 16 | TGTGCTAGTGGCCCGGGACTAGCGGGAGGGCCTGAGACCCAGTACTTC | CASGPGLAGGPETQYF
TRBJ2-1 | TRBV30 | - | 14 | TGTGCCTGGAGTGTAAATTTAGGAGGGAATGAGCAGTTCTTC | CAWSVNLGGNEQFF
TRBJ2-7 | TRBV7-3 | - | 14 | TGTGCCAGCAGCCCAGGGGTGGGCTCCTACGAGCAGTACTTC | CASSPGVGSYEQYF
TRBJ2-3 | TRBV11-2 | - | 15 | TGTGCCAGCAGCTTCGACGGACAACACACAGATACGCAGTATTTT | CASSFDGQHTDTQYF
TRBJ1-2 | TRBV18 | - | 14 | TGTGCCAGCTCACCACCGCAGGGAAGCTATGGCTACACCTTC | CASSPPQGSYGYTF
TRBJ1-2 | TRBV9 | - | 17 | TGTGCCAGCAGCGTAGATAAGGGGGAGCCGGGGGGGTATGGCTACACCTTC | CASSVDKGEPGGYGYTF
TRBJ2-2 | TRBV14 | - | 18 | TGTGCCAGCAGCCAAGATCTACTAACTAGCACCTTCACCGGGGAGCTGTTTTTT | CASSQDLLTSTFTGELFF
TRBJ2-7 | TRBV7-3 | TRBD2 | 14 | TGTGCCAGCAGCTTTGCAGCGGGGCCCTACGAGCAGTACTTC | CASSFAAGPYEQYF
TRBJ1-4 | TRBV5-1 | TRBD1 | 14 | TGCGCCAGCAGACTTGGACAGGTGCTTGAAAAACTGTTTTTT | CASRLGQVLEKLFF
TRBJ1-2 | TRBV19 | TRBD1 | 16 | TGTGCCAGTACCCTTGTGGGACAGGGGGCTTGGATAGGCTACACCTTC | CASTLVGQGAWIGYTF
TRBJ2-1 | TRBV4-1 | TRBD2 | 16 | TGCGCCAGCAGCCAGAGCGGGGTTGGGTCCTACAATGAGCAGTTCTTC | CASSQSGVGSYNEQFF
TRBJ2-7 | TRBV28 | - | 21 | TGTGCCAGCCTGGGACAGGGGGCGAGGCTAGCGGGAGGATTAAGTACCTACGAGCAGTACTTC | CASLGQGARLAGGLSTYEQYF
TRBJ1-1 | TRBV6-5 | TRBD1 | 16 | TGTGCCAGCAGTTCCCCGGCGACAGGGAGGAACACTGAAGCTTTCTTT | CASSSPATGRNTEAFF
TRBJ2-5 | TRBV5-4 | TRBD2 | 15 | TGTGCCAGCAGCCAGGTTAGCGGGAGAGGGCAGACCCAGTACTTC | CASSQVSGRGQTQYF
TRBJ2-5 | TRBV11-1 | TRBD1 | 15 | TGTGCCAGCAGCGAAGGAGACAGGGGGCGAGAGACCCAGTACTTC | CASSEGDRGRETQYF
TRBJ2-7 | TRBV7-8 | - | 16 | TGTGCCAGCAGCCCTACCCAAGGGAGTAGGACCTACGAGCAGTACTTC | CASSPTQGSRTYEQYF
TRBJ2-7 | TRBV9 | - | 13 | TGTGCCAGCAGGGGGCTACACCTGGGAGAGCAGTACTTC | CASRGLHLGEQYF
TRBJ2-5 | TRBV7-6 | TRBD1 | 14 | TGTGCCAGCAGCTTATGGACAGGGCAAGAGACCCAGTACTTC | CASSLWTGQETQYF
TRBJ2-5 | TRBV28 | TRBD2 | 14 | TGTGCCAGCAGTTTTTTCGGGAGGGTCGAGACCCAGTACTTC | CASSFFGRVETQYF
TRBJ2-3 | TRBV4-3 | TRBD2 | 17 | TGCGCCAGCAGCCTTCAATCCGGGGGGGCCGCGGTAGATACGCAGTATTTT | CASSLQSGGAAVDTQYF
TRBJ2-7 | TRBV11-3 | - | 15 | TGTGCCAGCAGCCATGGGACTTCACCGACCGACGAGCAGTACTTC | CASSHGTSPTDEQYF
TRBJ2-2 | TRBV4-3 | - | 16 | TGCGCCAGCAGCCAAGGTTTACAGTTTAAGGCCGGGGAGCTGTTTTTT | CASSQGLQFKAGELFF
TRBJ1-6 | TRBV10-2 | TRBD1 | 14 | TGCGCCAGCACTTCCGGGACAGGGATTTCACCCCTCCACTTT | CASTSGTGISPLHF
TRBJ2-3 | TRBV5-1 | - | 15 | TGCGCCAGCAGCCTTGGAGGGGCTGAGGGCGATACGCAGTATTTT | CASSLGGAEGDTQYF
TRBJ1-2 | TRBV5-1 | TRBD1 | 13 | TGCGCCAGCAGTGAAAGGGGGCAGAGGGGCTACACCTTC | CASSERGQRGYTF
TRBJ2-2 | TRBV11-2 | - | 15 | TGTGCCAGCAGCGGACACGGGCCTCGCACCGGGGAGCTGTTTTTT | CASSGHGPRTGELFF
TRBJ1-2 | TRBV6-1 | - | 13 | TGTGCTCTTTCGCCGGGGGGACCGTATGGCTACACCTTC | CALSPGGPYGYTF
TRBJ1-1 | TRBV4-3 | - | 15 | TGCGCCAGCAGCCCTGAAAAGACAGGAACTTATGAAGCTTTCTTT | CASSPEKTGTYEAFF
TRBJ1-1 | TRBV15 | TRBD1 | 17 | TGTGCCACCAGCACGACGGGACAGGGGGTTCGGGGAACTGAAGCTTTCTTT | CATSTTGQGVRGTEAFF
TRBJ1-6 | TRBV6-5 | TRBD1 | 14 | TGTGCCAGCTTCAGGGGGCGTGAAGGTTCACCCCTCCACTTT | CASFRGREGSPLHF
TRBJ2-5 | TRBV7-9 | - | 11 | TGTGCCAGCAGCCAGAAGGAGACCCAGTACTTC | CASSQKETQYF
TRBJ1-1 | TRBV7-6 | TRBD1 | 13 | TGTGCCAGCAGCGCGGGACAGCTCACTGAAGCTTTCTTT | CASSAGQLTEAFF
TRBJ2-3 | TRBV5-1 | - | 13 | TGCGCCAGCGGAACAGGCGCCAGCGATACGCAGTATTTT | CASGTGASDTQYF
TRBJ2-7 | TRBV9 | - | 14 | TGTGCCAGCAGCGTAGAAGCGACTAGCTACGAGCAGTACTTC | CASSVEATSYEQYF
TRBJ2-1 | TRBV11-1 | - | 16 | TGTGCCAGCAGCTTTAGGGGTAAGGGTTCGGGCAATGAGCAGTTCTTC | CASSFRGKGSGNEQFF
TRBJ1-5 | TRBV5-1 | TRBD1 | 14 | TGCGCCAGCAGCGATGGACAGGGGGGACGGCCCCAGCATTTT | CASSDGQGGRPQHF
TRBJ1-3 | TRBV7-2 | - | 15 | TGTGCCAGCAGCTTAGAAGGGACTATTGGAAACACCATATATTTT | CASSLEGTIGNTIYF